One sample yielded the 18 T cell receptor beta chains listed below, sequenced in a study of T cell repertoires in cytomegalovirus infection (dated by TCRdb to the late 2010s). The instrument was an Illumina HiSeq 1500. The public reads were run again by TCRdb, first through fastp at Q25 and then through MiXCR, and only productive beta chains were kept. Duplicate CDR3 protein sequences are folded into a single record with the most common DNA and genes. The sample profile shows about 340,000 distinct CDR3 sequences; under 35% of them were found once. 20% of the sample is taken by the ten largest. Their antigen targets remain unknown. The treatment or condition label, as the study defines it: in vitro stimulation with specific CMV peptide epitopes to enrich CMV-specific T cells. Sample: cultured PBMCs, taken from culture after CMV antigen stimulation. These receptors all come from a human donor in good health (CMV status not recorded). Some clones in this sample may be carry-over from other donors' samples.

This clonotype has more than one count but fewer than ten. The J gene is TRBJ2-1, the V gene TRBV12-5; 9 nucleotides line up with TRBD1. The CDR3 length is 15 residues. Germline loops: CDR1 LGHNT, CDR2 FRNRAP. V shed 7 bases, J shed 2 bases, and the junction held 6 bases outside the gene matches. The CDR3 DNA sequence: TGTGCTAGTGCCACGGGGACAGGGACCTACAATGAGCAGTTCTTC. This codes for CASATGTGTYNEQFF.

As DNA, the CDR3 is TGTGCCAGTACCCCAAGGGGGGGGAACACTGAAGCTTTCTTT. Translating gives CASTPRGGNTEAFF. V and J are TRBV19 and TRBJ1-1, with D perhaps TRBD1 (6 bases). Trimming cost V 7 bases and J 1 base, with 13 bases left between them. Germline assignment: CDR1 LNHDA and CDR2 SQIVND (reference sequence). The CDR3 runs to 14 residues.

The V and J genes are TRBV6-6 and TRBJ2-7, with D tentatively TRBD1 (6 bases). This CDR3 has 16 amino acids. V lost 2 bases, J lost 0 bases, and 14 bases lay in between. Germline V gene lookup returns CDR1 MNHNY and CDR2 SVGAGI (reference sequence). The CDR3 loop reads CASSYLTGTYSYEQYF. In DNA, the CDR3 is TGTGCCAGCAGTTACCTAACAGGGACCTACTCCTACGAGCAGTACTTC.

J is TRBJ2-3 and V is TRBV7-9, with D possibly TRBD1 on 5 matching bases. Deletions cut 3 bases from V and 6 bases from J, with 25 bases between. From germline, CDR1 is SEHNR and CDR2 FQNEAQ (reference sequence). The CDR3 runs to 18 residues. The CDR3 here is CASSFPAQGRIRSDTQYF. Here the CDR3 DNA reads TGTGCCAGCAGCTTCCCAGCCCAGGGCAGGATTAGATCGGATACGCAGTATTTT.

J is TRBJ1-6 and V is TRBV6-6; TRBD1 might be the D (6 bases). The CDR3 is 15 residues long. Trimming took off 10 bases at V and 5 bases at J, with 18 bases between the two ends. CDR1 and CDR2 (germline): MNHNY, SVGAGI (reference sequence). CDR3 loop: CATQLPSGDNSPLHF. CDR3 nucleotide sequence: TGTGCCACCCAGTTACCGTCAGGGGATAATTCACCCCTCCACTTT.

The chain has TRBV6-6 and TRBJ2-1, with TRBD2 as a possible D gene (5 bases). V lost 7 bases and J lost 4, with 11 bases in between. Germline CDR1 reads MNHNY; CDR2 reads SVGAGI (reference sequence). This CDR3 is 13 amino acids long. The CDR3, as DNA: TGTGCCAGCAATATCGGAGGATACAATGAGCAGTTCTTC. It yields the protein CASNIGGYNEQFF.

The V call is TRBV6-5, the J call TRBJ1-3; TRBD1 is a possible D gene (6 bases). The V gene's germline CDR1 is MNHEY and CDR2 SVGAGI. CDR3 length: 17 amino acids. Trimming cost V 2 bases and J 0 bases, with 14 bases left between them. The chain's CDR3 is CASSYEGGTSSGNTIYF. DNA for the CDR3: TGTGCCAGCAGTTACGAGGGGGGAACCTCCTCTGGAAACACCATATATTTT.

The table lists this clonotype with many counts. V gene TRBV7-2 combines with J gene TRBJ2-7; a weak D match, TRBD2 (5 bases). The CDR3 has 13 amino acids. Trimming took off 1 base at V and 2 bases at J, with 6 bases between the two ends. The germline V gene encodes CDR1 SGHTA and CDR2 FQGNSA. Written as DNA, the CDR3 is TGTGCCAGCAGCTTAGAGGGAGCCTACGAGCAGTACTTC. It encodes CASSLEGAYEQYF.

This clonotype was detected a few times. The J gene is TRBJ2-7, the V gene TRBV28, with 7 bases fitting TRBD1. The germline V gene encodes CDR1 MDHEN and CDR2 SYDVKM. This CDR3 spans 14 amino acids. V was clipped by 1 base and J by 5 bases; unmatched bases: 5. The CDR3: CASSLLTGTHEQYF. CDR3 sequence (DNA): TGTGCCAGCAGTTTATTGACAGGGACCCACGAGCAGTACTTC.

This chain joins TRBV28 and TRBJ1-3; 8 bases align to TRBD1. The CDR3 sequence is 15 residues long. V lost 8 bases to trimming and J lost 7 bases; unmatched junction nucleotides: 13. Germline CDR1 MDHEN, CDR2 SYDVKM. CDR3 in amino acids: CASQAPGQGSNTIYF. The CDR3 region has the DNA TGTGCCAGCCAGGCCCCCGGACAGGGTTCCAACACCATATATTTT.

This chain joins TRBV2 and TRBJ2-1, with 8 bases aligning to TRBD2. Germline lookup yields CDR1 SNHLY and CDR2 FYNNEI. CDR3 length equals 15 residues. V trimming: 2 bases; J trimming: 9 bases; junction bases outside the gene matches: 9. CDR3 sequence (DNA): TGTGCCAGCAGTGAATGGGGCGGGGGGCGAGGTGAGCAGTTCTTC. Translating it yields CASSEWGGGRGEQFF.

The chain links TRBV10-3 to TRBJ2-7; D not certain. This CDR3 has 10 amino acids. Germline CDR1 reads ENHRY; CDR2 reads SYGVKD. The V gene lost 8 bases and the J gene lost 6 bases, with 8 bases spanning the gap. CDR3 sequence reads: CAIGYSEQYF. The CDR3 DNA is TGTGCCATCGGCTACTCCGAGCAGTACTTC.

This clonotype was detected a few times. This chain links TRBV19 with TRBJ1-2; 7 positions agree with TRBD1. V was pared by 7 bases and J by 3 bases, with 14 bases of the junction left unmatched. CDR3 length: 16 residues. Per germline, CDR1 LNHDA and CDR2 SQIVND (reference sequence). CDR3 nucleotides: TGTGCCAGTAACCGAGGACTGACAGGGTTCCACTATGGCTACACCTTC. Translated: CASNRGLTGFHYGYTF.

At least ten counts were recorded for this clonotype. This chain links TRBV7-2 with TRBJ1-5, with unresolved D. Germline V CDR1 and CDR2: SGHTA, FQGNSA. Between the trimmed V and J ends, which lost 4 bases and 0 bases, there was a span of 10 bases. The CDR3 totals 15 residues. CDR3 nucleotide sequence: TGTGCCAGCAGCTCTTACAGTAATAGCAATCAGCCCCAGCATTTT. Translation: CASSSYSNSNQPQHF.

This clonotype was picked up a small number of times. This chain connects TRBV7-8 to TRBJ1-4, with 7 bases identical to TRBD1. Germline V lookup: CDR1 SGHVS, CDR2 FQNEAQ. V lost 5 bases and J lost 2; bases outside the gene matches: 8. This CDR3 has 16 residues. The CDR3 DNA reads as TGTGCCAGCAGCCCAGACAGGGTATCGACTAATGAAAAACTGTTTTTT. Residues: CASSPDRVSTNEKLFF.

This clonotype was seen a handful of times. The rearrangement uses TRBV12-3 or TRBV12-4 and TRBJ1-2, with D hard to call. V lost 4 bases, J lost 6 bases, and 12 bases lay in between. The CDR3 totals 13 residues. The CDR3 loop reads CASSSRDPNGYTF. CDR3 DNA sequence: TGTGCCAGCAGTTCCAGAGACCCTAATGGCTACACCTTC.

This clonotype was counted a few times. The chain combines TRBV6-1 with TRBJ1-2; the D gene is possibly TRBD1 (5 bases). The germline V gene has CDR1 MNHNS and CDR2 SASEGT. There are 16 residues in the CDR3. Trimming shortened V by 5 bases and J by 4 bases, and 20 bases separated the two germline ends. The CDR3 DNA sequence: TGTGCCAGCAGTTCTCAGGCGCAGGGCCACCCCTATGGCTACACCTTC. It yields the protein CASSSQAQGHPYGYTF.

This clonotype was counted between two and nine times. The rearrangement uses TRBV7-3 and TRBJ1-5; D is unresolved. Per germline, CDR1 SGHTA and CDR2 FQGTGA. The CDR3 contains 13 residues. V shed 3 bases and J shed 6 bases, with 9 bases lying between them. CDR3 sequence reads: CASSFSGFQPQHF. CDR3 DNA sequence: TGTGCCAGCAGCTTCTCGGGTTTTCAGCCCCAGCATTTT.